The 27 T cell receptor beta chains given below trace back to one sample, sequenced in a study of beta chain features in type 1 diabetes. Expressed TCRB transcripts were sequenced after all isolated RNA was converted to cDNA. Some clones are missing from TCRdb's copy, which holds only in-frame ones; the method was immunoSEQ multiplex PCR. The repertoire holds around 160,000 clones, with around 8.4% as singletons. Their antigen targets remain unknown. Regarding the study as a whole: Among all four CD4+ subsets, Type 1 diabetes patients had TCRB CDR3s that were moderately but significantly shorter.

Source material: central memory CD4+ T cells from blood. These receptors originate from a young woman with type 1 diabetes.

The sample holds a few counts of this clone. The CDR3 region has the DNA TGTGCCAGCAGCTTAGAGGGGAACTCTGGAAACACCATATATTTT. The encoded protein is CASSLEGNSGNTIYF. The chain links TRBV7-2 to TRBJ1-3, with D perhaps TRBD1 (5 bases). Germline loops: CDR1 SGHTA, CDR2 FQGNSA. V was trimmed by 1 base and J by 0 bases, leaving 7 bases between them. The CDR3 is 15 amino acids.

The chain uses TRBV6-1 and TRBJ2-3; D possibly corresponds to TRBD2 (5 bases). Germline V gene data show CDR1 as MNHNS and CDR2 as SASEGT. Deletions cut 6 bases from V and 1 base from J, with 14 bases between. The CDR3 runs to 15 residues. Here the CDR3 DNA reads TGTGCCAGCAGGCCCGGCCGAGCGGGCACAGATACGCAGTATTTT. It is translated as CASRPGRAGTDTQYF.

In this sample, this clone turned up a few times. The J gene is TRBJ2-5, the V gene TRBV19; D remains ambiguous. Germline V lookup: CDR1 LNHDA, CDR2 SQIVND (reference sequence). V was pared by 5 bases and J by 7 bases, with 8 bases between. The CDR3 loop spans 11 amino acids. CDR3 DNA: TGTGCCAGTAGTTCCGACACGACCCAGTACTTC. This encodes CASSSDTTQYF.

This chain links TRBV6-5 with TRBJ2-2; D gene uncertain. The germline CDR1 and CDR2 sequences are MNHEY and SVGAGI. This CDR3 region has 15 residues. The ends were cut back, 2 bases at V and 5 bases at J, with 12 bases in the middle. The CDR3 region is CASSYPGLGTGELFF. The CDR3 nucleotides read TGTGCCAGCAGTTACCCCGGCCTAGGAACCGGGGAGCTGTTTTTT.

The chain links TRBV19 to TRBJ2-1; 7 bases are a match to TRBD2. This CDR3 region has 15 residues. The V gene end was trimmed by 5 bases and the J gene end by 0 bases; junction bases not matched to a gene: 4. Germline CDR1 and CDR2: LNHDA and SQIVND (reference sequence). The CDR3 protein is CASSDPGGSYNEQFF. DNA of the CDR3: TGTGCCAGTAGTGACCCGGGGGGCTCCTACAATGAGCAGTTCTTC. The variable domain in full, completed from reference TRBV19 and TRBJ2-1, reads DGGITQSPKYLFRKEGQNVTLSCEQNLNHDAMYWYRQDPGQGLRLIYYSQIVNDFQKGDIAEGYSVSREKKESFPLTVTSAQKNPTAFYLCASSDPGGSYNEQFFGPGTRLTVL.

The rearrangement links TRBV27 to TRBJ2-3; TRBD2 aligns across 14 bases. CDR1 is MNHEY, CDR2 SMNVEV, per germline (reference sequence). Unmatched junction bases numbered 6, after V lost 0 bases and J lost 4 bases. The CDR3 loop spans 18 amino acids. The CDR3 DNA is TGTGCCAGCAGTTTATCGAGGACTAGCGGGAGGTTAGCAGATACGCAGTATTTT. Its protein product is CASSLSRTSGRLADTQYF.

Only a few counts were recorded for this clone. The rearrangement uses TRBV5-1 and TRBJ2-5, with 14 nucleotides matching TRBD2. The germline gives CDR1 SGHRS, CDR2 YFSETQ. CDR3 length: 16 residues. After removal of 2 bases from V and 2 bases from J, the junction contained 2 bases not matched to a gene. In DNA, the CDR3 is TGCGCCAGCAGCTTAGGGACTAGCGGGGGACAAGAGACCCAGTACTTC. Translation: CASSLGTSGGQETQYF.

This clone has just a few counts. The V gene is TRBV10-2, the J gene TRBJ1-1; 9 nucleotides line up with TRBD1. V was pared by 8 bases and J by 1 base, with 2 bases of the junction left unmatched. Germline CDR1 and CDR2: WSHSY and SAAADI. The CDR3 loop spans 13 amino acids. For the CDR3, the DNA is TGCGCCAGCGGGACAGGGAGGAACACTGAAGCTTTCTTT. It codes for CASGTGRNTEAFF.

In its sample, this clone was seen a few times. The rearrangement joins TRBV28 to TRBJ1-4; 8 nucleotides match TRBD1. Germline CDR1 reads MDHEN; CDR2 reads SYDVKM. The CDR3 has 12 amino acids. With 6 bases clipped from V and 8 bases from J, the junction kept 2 bases outside the gene matches. The CDR3 reads CASRGQAEKLFF. CDR3 coding DNA: TGTGCCAGCAGGGGACAGGCCGAAAAACTGTTTTTT.

This clone was counted a few times. The J gene is TRBJ2-1, the V gene TRBV7-3; 13 bases agree with TRBD2. This CDR3 region has 19 residues. Unmatched junction bases numbered 9, after V lost 4 bases and J lost 0 bases. Germline V gives CDR1 SGHTA, CDR2 FQGTGA. DNA for the CDR3: TGTGCCAGCAGCTCGGCCGTACTAGCGGGAGGGAGCTCCTACAATGAGCAGTTCTTC. Translation: CASSSAVLAGGSSYNEQFF.

This clone was picked up a small number of times. The V call is TRBV5-8, the J call TRBJ2-3; 9 nucleotides match TRBD2. Per germline, CDR1 SGHTS and CDR2 YDEGEE. This CDR3 comprises 18 residues. V lost 0 bases to trimming and J lost 6 bases; unmatched junction nucleotides: 14. CDR3 in amino acids: CASSLGSGSDNFGDTQYF. DNA of the CDR3: TGTGCCAGCAGCTTGGGTAGCGGGAGTGATAATTTCGGGGATACGCAGTATTTT.

Only a few counts were recorded for this clone. This chain links TRBV18 with TRBJ2-3, with D tentatively TRBD1 (5 bases). The CDR3 has 17 amino acids. The ends were cut back, 3 bases at V and 1 base at J, with 17 bases in the middle. Germline V gene sequence: CDR1 KGHSH, CDR2 LQKENI. The CDR3 DNA follows: TGTGCCAGCTCACCTAGTAGGGGTTCGGGTGGCACAGATACGCAGTATTTT. Protein sequence: CASSPSRGSGGTDTQYF. Combining the CDR3 with reference TRBV18 and TRBJ2-3 gives the whole variable domain NAGVMQNPRHLVRRRGQEARLRCSPMKGHSHVYWYRQLPEEGLKFMVYLQKENIIDESGMPKERFSAEFPKEGPSILRIQQVVRGDSAAYFCASSPSRGSGGTDTQYFGPGTRLTVL.

This chain joins TRBV18 and TRBJ2-7; TRBD1 aligns across 7 bases. CDR3 size: 16 residues. The trim removed 5 bases at V and 1 base at J, leaving 11 bases unmatched. The germline V gene encodes CDR1 KGHSH and CDR2 LQKENI. For the CDR3, the DNA is TGTGCCAGCTCATCGTACACGACAGGGTCATCCTACGAGCAGTACTTC. This gives the protein CASSSYTTGSSYEQYF. Full variable domain (outside the CDR3, taken from reference TRBV18 and TRBJ2-7): NAGVMQNPRHLVRRRGQEARLRCSPMKGHSHVYWYRQLPEEGLKFMVYLQKENIIDESGMPKERFSAEFPKEGPSILRIQQVVRGDSAAYFCASSSYTTGSSYEQYFGPGTRLTVT.

The chain recombines TRBV9 with TRBJ2-7; D possibly corresponds to TRBD2 (6 bases). The V gene lost 1 base and the J gene lost 4 bases, with 15 bases spanning the gap. Per the germline V gene, CDR1 is SGDLS and CDR2 is YYNGEE. CDR3 size: 15 residues. CDR3 sequence reads: CASSVSAGFGYEQYF. The CDR3, as DNA: TGTGCCAGCAGCGTAAGTGCGGGATTCGGGTACGAGCAGTACTTC.

In its sample, this clone was seen a few times. The chain is built from TRBV6-4 and TRBJ2-1, with TRBD2 as a possible D gene (7 bases). CDR1 and CDR2 (germline): MRHNA, SNTAGT. Between the trimmed V and J ends, which lost 2 bases and 9 bases, there was a span of 14 bases. The CDR3 sequence is 14 residues long. CDR3 sequence: CASSDQAGAGEQFF. The CDR3 region has the DNA TGTGCCAGCAGTGACCAGGCGGGGGCTGGTGAGCAGTTCTTC.

This clone was found a few times. The V call is TRBV4-3, the J call TRBJ2-7; D is possibly TRBD2 (6 bases). The germline V gene has CDR1 LGHNA and CDR2 YSLEER. The CDR3 runs to 14 residues. With 1 base removed from V and 4 bases from J, the gap between germline ends came to 11 bases. The CDR3 DNA follows: TGCGCCAGCAGCCAAGCCCGGGCGGGATACGAGCAGTACTTC. Its protein is CASSQARAGYEQYF.

The chain employs TRBV4-3 and TRBJ1-3, with D maybe TRBD1 (5 bases). CDR3 length: 16 amino acids. CDR1 is LGHNA, CDR2 YSLEER, per germline. Trimming left V 0 bases short and J 0 bases short, with 9 bases between. The CDR3 DNA is TGCGCCAGCAGCCAAGACAGGGCGAGCTCTGGAAACACCATATATTTT. Its translation is CASSQDRASSGNTIYF.

Concerning this clone: This sample also contains other DNA sequences that code for the same CDR3. The V and J genes are TRBV11-2 and TRBJ2-7; the match to TRBD1 covers 8 bases. The CDR3 contains 14 residues. V lost 3 bases, J lost 7 bases, and 8 bases stayed unmatched. CDR1 is SGHAT and CDR2 is FQNNGV in the germline V gene. The CDR3 protein is CASSFPGTGREQYF. Written as DNA, the CDR3 is TGTGCCAGCAGCTTCCCCGGGACAGGCAGGGAGCAGTACTTC. The full variable domain, in which reference TRBV11-2 and TRBJ2-7 provide the parts outside the CDR3, is EAGVAQSPRYKIIEKRQSVAFWCNPISGHATLYWYQQILGQGPKLLIQFQNNGVVDDSQLPKDRFSAERLKGVDSTLKIQPAKLEDSAVYLCASSFPGTGREQYFGPGTRLTVT.

The J gene is TRBJ1-4, the V gene TRBV19; D not resolved. The V gene lost 10 bases and the J gene lost 5 bases, with 14 bases spanning the gap. CDR3 length: 13 residues. The V gene's germline CDR1 is LNHDA and CDR2 SQIVND (reference sequence). CDR3: CATNGMENEKLFF. The CDR3 DNA reads as TGTGCCACCAACGGAATGGAGAATGAAAAACTGTTTTTT. Filled out from reference TRBV19 and TRBJ1-4, the complete variable domain reads DGGITQSPKYLFRKEGQNVTLSCEQNLNHDAMYWYRQDPGQGLRLIYYSQIVNDFQKGDIAEGYSVSREKKESFPLTVTSAQKNPTAFYLCATNGMENEKLFFGSGTQLSVL.

The chain couples TRBV7-8 to TRBJ2-3; D perhaps matches TRBD2 (6 bases). Germline V gene lookup returns CDR1 SGHVS and CDR2 FQNEAQ. Trimming took off 1 base at V and 6 bases at J, with 14 bases between the two ends. The CDR3 consists of 15 residues. The CDR3 region is CASSLGGVLSDTQYF. For the CDR3, the DNA is TGTGCCAGCAGCTTAGGCGGGGTGTTATCGGATACGCAGTATTTT.

CDR3 sequence (DNA): TGTGCCAGCTGGGCGATAGCAGGGTCCTACGAGCAGTACTTC. Amino acid sequence: CASWAIAGSYEQYF. The chain carries TRBV27 and TRBJ2-7; a possible D gene is TRBD1 (5 bases). CDR3 length: 14 residues. The germline V and J ends were trimmed by 8 bases and 1 base, with 15 bases remaining between them. CDR1 and CDR2 from the germline V gene are MNHEY and SMNVEV (reference sequence).

This clone was observed a few times. V is TRBV7-2 and J is TRBJ2-7; possibly TRBD1 for D (6 bases). The CDR3 spans 14 residues. Germline values: CDR1 SGHTA, CDR2 FQGNSA. Trimming pared 6 bases from V and 1 base from J, leaving 13 bases between. Here the CDR3 DNA reads TGTGCCAGCAGGGGACATGGGAATTCCTACGAGCAGTACTTC. Protein product: CASRGHGNSYEQYF. The complete variable domain, with remaining parts taken from reference TRBV7-2 and TRBJ2-7, reads GAGVSQSPSNKVTEKGKDVELRCDPISGHTALYWYRQSLGQGLEFLIYFQGNSAPDKSGLPSDRFSAERTGGSVSTLTIQRTQQEDSAVYLCASRGHGNSYEQYFGPGTRLTVT.

This clone was observed a few times. This chain connects TRBV18 to TRBJ2-1, with D maybe TRBD2 (6 bases). The CDR3 loop spans 15 amino acids. Germline CDR1 is KGHSH and CDR2 is LQKENI. V shed 6 bases and J shed 0 bases, with 12 bases lying between them. CDR3 nucleotide sequence: TGTGCCAGCTCCCCGGACGGGAGCTCCTACAATGAGCAGTTCTTC. This gives the protein CASSPDGSSYNEQFF.

This clone was counted between two and nine times. This sequence joins TRBV4-3 and TRBJ2-5; maybe TRBD2 (5 bases). V was clipped by 2 bases and J by 3 bases, with 16 bases between them. CDR3 length equals 16 residues. Per germline, CDR1 LGHNA and CDR2 YSLEER. The CDR3 spells CASSQSGGRIEETQYF. The CDR3 coding sequence is TGCGCCAGCAGCCAATCAGGAGGCAGGATCGAAGAGACCCAGTACTTC.

The sample holds a few counts of this clone. This rearrangement joins TRBV12-5 to TRBJ2-3; the D gene is possibly TRBD2 (6 bases). CDR3 length: 14 residues. The ends were cut back, 7 bases at V and 4 bases at J, with 15 bases in the middle. Germline CDR1 is LGHNT and CDR2 is FRNRAP. This CDR3 reads CASAGALRADTQYF. CDR3 nucleotides: TGTGCTAGTGCGGGAGCCCTCAGGGCAGATACGCAGTATTTT.

Turning to this clone: This same CDR3 is encoded by further DNA sequences in the sample. This chain links TRBV20-1 with TRBJ2-7; 7 nucleotides match TRBD1. Germline trimming cut 6 bases from V and 5 bases from J; bases unmatched to any gene: 4. Germline-derived CDR1 and CDR2 are DFQATT and SNEGSKA (reference sequence). The CDR3 covers 11 residues. The chain's CDR3 is CSARQGNEQYF. For the CDR3, the DNA is TGCAGTGCGCGACAGGGAAACGAGCAGTACTTC.

This clone was seen only a few times. CDR3 sequence reads: CASSLMKRSTDTQYF. Written as DNA, the CDR3 is TGTGCCAGCAGCTTGATGAAGCGGAGCACAGATACGCAGTATTTT. The J gene is TRBJ2-3, the V gene TRBV11-2; possibly TRBD2 for D (5 bases). V lost 3 bases, J lost 0 bases, and 10 bases lay in between. Germline lookup yields CDR1 SGHAT and CDR2 FQNNGV. The CDR3 is 15 residues long.